The source of this TCR beta chain is a study of T cell repertoires in cytomegalovirus infection. Overall study results and limits: Dominant in the ex vivo response were TCR beta clonotypes restricted by HLA-C and specific for CMV. Cumulative frequency of public TCR beta families picked out carriers of CMV plus the relevant HLA.

TCRdb passed the reads through MiXCR, listing each CDR3 protein once. This sample has hundreds of thousands of distinct CDR3 sequences; approximately 30% occur once, and the top ten carry around an eighth. V dropped 5 bases and J dropped 1 base, with 14 bases sitting between them. Germline assignment: CDR1 LGHNT and CDR2 FRNRAP. CDR3 size: 16 residues. This clonotype has just a few counts. Its antigen is still unknown. The sequencing used cultured CD8+ T cells from PBMCs, collected from culture after CMV antigen stimulation. This clonotype originated in a human donor in good health (CMV status not recorded). Some clones in this sample may be carry-over from other donors' samples. V and J are TRBV12-5 and TRBJ2-2; D remains unclear. For the CDR3, the DNA is TGTGCTAGTGGTCAGGAAGCGACTTTGAACACCGGGGAGCTGTTTTTT. It is translated as CASGQEATLNTGELFF.